A selection of T cell receptor beta chains follows, all from one sample in a study of CD8 T cells in Susac syndrome. TCRdb reanalysed the immunoSEQ multiplex PCR reads using MiXCR and keeps one entry per CDR3 protein. The data contain 200,000 to 250,000 distinct CDR3 sequences, about 90% of them seen just once; the ten biggest clones take up approximately 0.13%. The material sequenced was CD8+ T cells from PBMCs. All receptors derive from a human donor with multiple sclerosis. Each CDR3 is given with its conserved first and last residue. Fields, in order: clone size, V gene, J gene, D gene, CDR3 protein, CDR3 DNA. The D gene is left open where the match is weak. The listing skips clone size in some rows; elsewhere it reads once, few, many or a size class.

clone size: once; V gene: TRBV7-2; J gene: TRBJ1-1; D gene: TRBD1; CDR3 protein: CASSDPGQGFFAEAFF; CDR3 DNA: TGTGCCAGCTCTGATCCGGGACAGGGTTTTTTCGCTGAAGCTTTCTTT
clone size: NA; V gene: TRBV19; J gene: TRBJ2-2; D gene: NA; CDR3 protein: CASSIGSNTGELFF; CDR3 DNA: TGTGCCAGTAGTATCGGATCGAACACCGGGGAGCTGTTTTTT
clone size: once; V gene: TRBV7-9; J gene: TRBJ2-3; D gene: NA; CDR3 protein: CASSLVLPGTTDTQYF; CDR3 DNA: TGTGCCAGCAGCTTAGTCCTCCCTGGGACCACAGATACGCAGTATTTT
clone size: NA; V gene: TRBV27; J gene: TRBJ2-7; D gene: TRBD1; CDR3 protein: CASSSDRGVYEQYF; CDR3 DNA: TGTGCCAGCAGTTCGGACAGGGGAGTTTACGAGCAGTACTTC
clone size: NA; V gene: TRBV6-4; J gene: TRBJ2-3; D gene: TRBD2; CDR3 protein: CASSHVAGDPTDTQYF; CDR3 DNA: TGTGCCAGCAGCCACGTAGCGGGGGATCCTACAGATACGCAGTATTTT
clone size: NA; V gene: TRBV6-2/TRBV6-3; J gene: TRBJ2-7; D gene: TRBD1; CDR3 protein: CASSSAYRDRSRDEQYF; CDR3 DNA: TGTGCCAGCAGTTCAGCCTACCGGGACAGGTCTAGGGACGAGCAGTACTTC
clone size: NA; V gene: TRBV7-7; J gene: TRBJ2-5; D gene: NA; CDR3 protein: CASSSLEGETQYF; CDR3 DNA: TGTGCTAGCAGCTCACTGGAGGGGGAGACCCAGTACTTC
clone size: NA; V gene: TRBV5-6; J gene: TRBJ2-3; D gene: NA; CDR3 protein: CASSLGGVSMNTDTQYF; CDR3 DNA: TGTGCCAGCAGCTTGGGGGGCGTGTCGATGAACACAGATACGCAGTATTTT
clone size: NA; V gene: TRBV29-1; J gene: TRBJ1-1; D gene: TRBD1; CDR3 protein: CSVTGPDEAFF; CDR3 DNA: TGCAGCGTGACAGGGCCCGATGAAGCTTTCTTT
clone size: NA; V gene: TRBV27; J gene: TRBJ1-5; D gene: NA; CDR3 protein: CASSPGMSNQPQHF; CDR3 DNA: TGTGCCAGTTCCCCGGGGATGAGCAATCAGCCCCAGCATTTT
clone size: NA; V gene: TRBV5-6; J gene: TRBJ2-7; D gene: NA; CDR3 protein: CASSFFTLPYEQYF; CDR3 DNA: TGTGCCAGCAGCTTCTTCACACTCCCCTACGAGCAGTACTTC
clone size: NA; V gene: TRBV5-4; J gene: TRBJ2-7; D gene: TRBD1; CDR3 protein: CASSSPDRGPSSYEQYF; CDR3 DNA: TGTGCCAGCAGCTCCCCGGACAGGGGGCCTTCGTCCTACGAGCAGTACTTC
clone size: NA; V gene: TRBV28; J gene: TRBJ2-7; D gene: NA; CDR3 protein: CARHTREAALEQYF; CDR3 DNA: TGTGCCAGACATACCCGGGAAGCCGCGTTGGAGCAGTACTTC
clone size: NA; V gene: TRBV25-1; J gene: TRBJ2-1; D gene: NA; CDR3 protein: CASSVTDNEQFF; CDR3 DNA: TGTGCCAGCAGTGTGACAGACAATGAGCAGTTCTTC
clone size: NA; V gene: TRBV27; J gene: TRBJ1-1; D gene: NA; CDR3 protein: CASSLKTHPGNTEAFF; CDR3 DNA: TGTGCCAGCAGTTTAAAGACTCACCCCGGGAACACTGAAGCTTTCTTT
clone size: NA; V gene: TRBV7-9; J gene: TRBJ2-7; D gene: TRBD1; CDR3 protein: CASSLALDRGEQYF; CDR3 DNA: TGTGCCAGCAGCTTAGCCCTGGACAGGGGCGAGCAGTACTTC
clone size: NA; V gene: TRBV4-3; J gene: TRBJ1-2; D gene: NA; CDR3 protein: CASSQVDRSNYGYTF; CDR3 DNA: TGCGCCAGCAGCCAAGTCGACAGGTCTAACTATGGCTACACCTTC
clone size: NA; V gene: TRBV4-1; J gene: TRBJ2-5; D gene: NA; CDR3 protein: CASSQDIDQGWGETQYF; CDR3 DNA: TGCGCCAGCAGCCAAGATATAGACCAGGGGTGGGGAGAGACCCAGTACTTC
clone size: NA; V gene: TRBV13; J gene: TRBJ2-7; D gene: NA; CDR3 protein: CASSVNRDFNSYEQYF; CDR3 DNA: TGTGCCAGCAGCGTTAACCGGGACTTCAACTCCTACGAGCAGTACTTC
clone size: NA; V gene: TRBV29-1; J gene: TRBJ2-1; D gene: NA; CDR3 protein: CSVTGTAILQFF; CDR3 DNA: TGCAGCGTAACCGGGACGGCGATTTTGCAGTTCTTC
clone size: NA; V gene: TRBV4-3; J gene: TRBJ2-1; D gene: NA; CDR3 protein: CASSQDRDSSYNEQFF; CDR3 DNA: TGCGCCAGCAGCCAAGATCGGGACTCCTCCTACAATGAGCAGTTCTTC
clone size: NA; V gene: TRBV20-1; J gene: TRBJ2-4; D gene: NA; CDR3 protein: CSAPPGFPMRENIQYF; CDR3 DNA: TGCAGTGCTCCCCCGGGATTCCCTATGAGGGAAAACATTCAGTACTTC
clone size: NA; V gene: TRBV2; J gene: TRBJ2-5; D gene: TRBD1; CDR3 protein: CASSPGQFEETQYF; CDR3 DNA: TGTGCCAGCAGCCCGGGACAGTTTGAAGAGACCCAGTACTTC
clone size: NA; V gene: TRBV12-3/TRBV12-4; J gene: TRBJ2-7; D gene: NA; CDR3 protein: CASSPLLGTYEQYF; CDR3 DNA: TGTGCCAGCAGTCCCCTCCTGGGCACCTACGAGCAGTACTTC
clone size: once; V gene: TRBV24-1; J gene: TRBJ1-5; D gene: NA; CDR3 protein: CASNNRESNQPQHF; CDR3 DNA: TGTGCCTCTAATAACAGGGAGAGCAATCAGCCCCAGCATTTT
clone size: once; V gene: TRBV7-6; J gene: TRBJ2-7; D gene: NA; CDR3 protein: CASSFGGKGYEQYF; CDR3 DNA: TGTGCCAGCAGCTTTGGGGGAAAAGGATACGAGCAGTACTTC
clone size: NA; V gene: TRBV6-2/TRBV6-3; J gene: TRBJ1-4; D gene: TRBD1; CDR3 protein: CASSYAAGQGQNEKLFF; CDR3 DNA: TGTGCCAGCAGCTACGCCGCGGGACAGGGGCAGAATGAAAAACTGTTTTTT
clone size: NA; V gene: TRBV6-1; J gene: TRBJ1-2; D gene: NA; CDR3 protein: CASSNRESNYGYTF; CDR3 DNA: TGTGCCAGCAGCAACAGGGAGTCTAACTATGGCTACACCTTC
clone size: NA; V gene: TRBV2; J gene: TRBJ2-7; D gene: NA; CDR3 protein: CASSEGRAASSYEQYF; CDR3 DNA: TGTGCCAGCAGTGAAGGAAGAGCGGCGAGCTCCTACGAGCAGTACTTC
clone size: NA; V gene: TRBV7-9; J gene: TRBJ2-7; D gene: NA; CDR3 protein: CASSLWDAPYEQYF; CDR3 DNA: TGTGCCAGCAGCCTGTGGGACGCTCCCTACGAGCAGTACTTC
clone size: NA; V gene: TRBV24-1; J gene: TRBJ2-1; D gene: NA; CDR3 protein: CATSEVVAGSDEQFF; CDR3 DNA: TGTGCCACCAGTGAGGTTGTGGCGGGGAGCGATGAGCAGTTCTTC
clone size: NA; V gene: TRBV2; J gene: TRBJ2-7; D gene: NA; CDR3 protein: CASHDSSYEQYF; CDR3 DNA: TGTGCCAGCCATGACAGCTCCTACGAGCAGTACTTC
clone size: NA; V gene: TRBV15; J gene: TRBJ2-2; D gene: NA; CDR3 protein: CATSTDSGFLTGELFF; CDR3 DNA: TGTGCCACCAGCACCGATTCAGGATTCCTCACCGGGGAGCTGTTTTTT
clone size: NA; V gene: TRBV12-3/TRBV12-4; J gene: TRBJ2-2; D gene: TRBD2; CDR3 protein: CASSQSGGPTGELFF; CDR3 DNA: TGTGCCAGCAGTCAAAGCGGGGGACCCACCGGGGAGCTGTTTTTT
clone size: NA; V gene: TRBV6-5; J gene: TRBJ1-5; D gene: TRBD1; CDR3 protein: CASSYSFPDRIQPQHF; CDR3 DNA: TGTGCCAGCAGTTACTCTTTTCCGGACAGGATCCAGCCCCAGCATTTT
clone size: NA; V gene: TRBV20-1; J gene: TRBJ1-4; D gene: NA; CDR3 protein: CSARETPRGDEKLFF; CDR3 DNA: TGCAGTGCTAGAGAAACCCCCCGGGGGGATGAAAAACTGTTTTTT
clone size: once; V gene: TRBV13; J gene: TRBJ2-1; D gene: NA; CDR3 protein: CASSSLGLEQFF; CDR3 DNA: TGTGCCAGCAGCTCCCTCGGTCTTGAGCAGTTCTTC
clone size: NA; V gene: TRBV11-3; J gene: TRBJ2-3; D gene: TRBD2; CDR3 protein: CASSEGTSGTDTQYF; CDR3 DNA: TGTGCCAGCAGCGAAGGGACTAGCGGCACAGATACGCAGTATTTT
clone size: NA; V gene: TRBV3-1; J gene: TRBJ2-2; D gene: NA; CDR3 protein: CASSPRWTRRTGELFF; CDR3 DNA: TGTGCCAGCAGCCCTCGGTGGACCCGACGCACCGGGGAGCTGTTTTTT
clone size: NA; V gene: TRBV5-6; J gene: TRBJ2-7; D gene: NA; CDR3 protein: CASSPSARHYGSYEQYF; CDR3 DNA: TGTGCCAGCAGCCCTTCGGCCCGGCATTACGGGTCTTACGAGCAGTACTTC
clone size: few; V gene: TRBV14; J gene: TRBJ1-2; D gene: NA; CDR3 protein: CASSQVGIYGYTF; CDR3 DNA: TGTGCCAGCAGCCAAGTGGGTATATATGGCTACACCTTC
clone size: NA; V gene: TRBV4-1; J gene: TRBJ1-2; D gene: NA; CDR3 protein: CASSRWGGGYTF; CDR3 DNA: TGCGCCAGCAGCCGGTGGGGGGGAGGCTACACCTTC